The following is a TCR beta chain sequence with its context. Its antigen remains unidentified. Germline V gene lookup returns CDR1 SNHLY and CDR2 FYNNEI. The junction had 5 bases not matched to a gene; V was cut back by 10 bases and J by 8 bases. CDR3 length equals 11 residues. Individual cDNA molecules received unique molecular identifiers. Using its own MiXCR run on the 5' RACE reads, TCRdb lists one record per CDR3 protein. This table holds 85,000 to 100,000 distinct CDR3 sequences, approximately 9.9% found once. These data originate in a study of early T cells in non-severe SARS-CoV-2 infection. Study-wide points: The matching step, a VDJdb search, favored anti-spike CD8 responses and missed private and CD4 specificities.

The receptor comes from an adult who was a healthcare worker with PCR-confirmed SARS-CoV-2 infection or an uninfected control (not recorded which). Sequenced sample: whole blood. The V gene is TRBV2, the J gene TRBJ2-5, with 9 bases lining up with TRBD1. The CDR3 DNA reads TGTGCCATTCGGACAGGGGAAACCCAGTACTTC. It specifies CAIRTGETQYF.